This T cell receptor beta chain was sequenced for a study of T cells after yellow fever vaccination. Whole-study context: Fractions with few cells were prepared using SMART-Seq v4 Ultra Low Input. General study results and limits: Re-detected after boosting: most primary clones, around 97% of CD4 and under 90% of CD8.

V shed 3 bases and J shed 4 bases, with 4 bases lying between them. Germline V gives CDR1 SGHTS, CDR2 YDEGEE. The CDR3 length is 11 residues. TCRdb called the 5' RACE reads again in MiXCR, with one record for every CDR3 protein. Altogether a few hundred thousand distinct CDR3 sequences are present, approximately 3.9% being singletons, with the ten largest covering roughly 26%. This clonotype has a count of ten or more. Its specificity is unknown. Sequenced material: PBMCs, taken 5 days after the yellow fever booster vaccination. The chain links TRBV5-8 to TRBJ1-1; D not resolved. The receptor was isolated from a man younger than 35 who received the YFV17D yellow fever vaccine. For the CDR3, the DNA is TGTGCCAGCAGCTCCGTCACTGAAGCTTTCTTT. It yields the protein CASSSVTEAFF.